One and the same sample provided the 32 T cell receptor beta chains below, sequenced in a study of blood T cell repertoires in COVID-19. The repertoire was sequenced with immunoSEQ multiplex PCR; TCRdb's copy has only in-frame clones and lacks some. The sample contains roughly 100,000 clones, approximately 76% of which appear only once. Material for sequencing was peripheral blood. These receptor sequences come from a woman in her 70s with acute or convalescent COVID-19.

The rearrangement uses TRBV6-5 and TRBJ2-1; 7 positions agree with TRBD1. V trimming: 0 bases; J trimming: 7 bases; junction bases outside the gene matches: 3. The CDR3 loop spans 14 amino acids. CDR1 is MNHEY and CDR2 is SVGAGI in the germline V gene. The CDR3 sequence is CASSYSGQQNEQFF. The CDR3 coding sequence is TGTGCCAGCAGTTACTCGGGACAGCAAAATGAGCAGTTCTTC.

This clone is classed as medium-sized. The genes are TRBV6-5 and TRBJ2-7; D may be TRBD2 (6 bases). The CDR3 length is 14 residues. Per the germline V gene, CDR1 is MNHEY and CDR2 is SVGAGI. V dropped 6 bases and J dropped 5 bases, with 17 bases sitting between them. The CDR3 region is CASSAGTPRDEQYF. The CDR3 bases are TGTGCCAGCAGCGCCGGGACTCCACGGGACGAGCAGTACTTC.

CDR3 DNA sequence: TGTGCCAGTAGTATAAGGGGATCACCCCTCCACTTT. Translated, it gives CASSIRGSPLHF. The V gene is TRBV19, the J gene TRBJ1-6; possible D gene TRBD1, 5 bases. Trimming cost V 2 bases and J 10 bases, with 6 bases left between them. CDR3 length: 12 residues. Germline lookup yields CDR1 LNHDA and CDR2 SQIVND (reference sequence).

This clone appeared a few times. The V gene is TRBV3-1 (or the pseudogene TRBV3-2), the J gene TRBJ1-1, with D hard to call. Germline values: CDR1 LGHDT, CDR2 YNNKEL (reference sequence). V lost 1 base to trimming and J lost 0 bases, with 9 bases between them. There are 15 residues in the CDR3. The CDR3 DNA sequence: TGTGCCAGCAGCCAAGGAGGCGGGATGAACACTGAAGCTTTCTTT. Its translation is CASSQGGGMNTEAFF.

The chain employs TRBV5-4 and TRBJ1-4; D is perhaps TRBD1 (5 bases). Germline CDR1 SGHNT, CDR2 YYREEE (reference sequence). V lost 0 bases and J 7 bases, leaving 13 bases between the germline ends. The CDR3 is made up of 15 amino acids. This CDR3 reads CASSLGGAYGEKLFF. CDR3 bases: TGTGCCAGCAGCTTGGGTGGGGCATACGGTGAAAAACTGTTTTTT.

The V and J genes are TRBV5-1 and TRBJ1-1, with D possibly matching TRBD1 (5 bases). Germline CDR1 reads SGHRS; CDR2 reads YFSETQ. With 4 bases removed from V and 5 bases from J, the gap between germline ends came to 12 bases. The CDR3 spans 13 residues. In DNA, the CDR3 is TGCGCCAGCAGCCAGGAGCGGGGGACTGAAGCTTTCTTT. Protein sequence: CASSQERGTEAFF.

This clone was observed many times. CDR3 DNA sequence: TGCGCCAGCAGGCCTCAGGTTACAGGAGATACGCAGTATTTT. Residues: CASRPQVTGDTQYF. V is TRBV5-1 and J is TRBJ2-3, with D tentatively TRBD1 (5 bases). Trimming left V 5 bases short and J 5 bases short, with 15 bases between. This CDR3 contains 14 residues. CDR1 is SGHRS, CDR2 YFSETQ, per germline.

The CDR3 protein is CASKRSRGSDNSPLHF. CDR3 nucleotides: TGTGCCAGCAAGAGAAGTAGAGGATCGGATAATTCACCCCTCCACTTT. The rearrangement uses TRBV27 and TRBJ1-6; D is uncertain. Per the germline V gene, CDR1 is MNHEY and CDR2 is SMNVEV (reference sequence). This CDR3 has 16 residues. V dropped 7 bases and J dropped 5 bases, with 18 bases sitting between them.

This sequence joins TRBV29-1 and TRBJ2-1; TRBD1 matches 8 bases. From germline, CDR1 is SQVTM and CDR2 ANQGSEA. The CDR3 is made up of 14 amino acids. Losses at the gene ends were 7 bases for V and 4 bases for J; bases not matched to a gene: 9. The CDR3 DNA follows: TGCAGCGGGGGGACAGGTGGGGTGTACAATGAGCAGTTCTTC. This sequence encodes CSGGTGGVYNEQFF.

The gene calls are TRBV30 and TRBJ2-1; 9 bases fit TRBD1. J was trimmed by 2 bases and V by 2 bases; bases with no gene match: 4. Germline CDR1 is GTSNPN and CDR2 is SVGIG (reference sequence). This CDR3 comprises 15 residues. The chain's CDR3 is CAWSLDRGPYNEQFF. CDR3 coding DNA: TGTGCCTGGAGTCTGGACAGGGGACCCTACAATGAGCAGTTCTTC.

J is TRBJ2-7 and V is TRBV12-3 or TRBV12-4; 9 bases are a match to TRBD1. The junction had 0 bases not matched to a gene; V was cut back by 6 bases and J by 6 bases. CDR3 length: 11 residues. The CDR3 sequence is CASRTGGEQYF. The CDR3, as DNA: TGTGCCAGCAGGACAGGGGGCGAGCAGTACTTC.

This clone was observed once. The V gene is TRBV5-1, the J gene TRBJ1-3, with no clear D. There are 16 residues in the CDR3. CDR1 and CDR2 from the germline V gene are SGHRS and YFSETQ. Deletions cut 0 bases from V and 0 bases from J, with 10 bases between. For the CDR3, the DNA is TGCGCCAGCAGCTTGGCCCGGCTAGACTCTGGAAACACCATATATTTT. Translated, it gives CASSLARLDSGNTIYF.

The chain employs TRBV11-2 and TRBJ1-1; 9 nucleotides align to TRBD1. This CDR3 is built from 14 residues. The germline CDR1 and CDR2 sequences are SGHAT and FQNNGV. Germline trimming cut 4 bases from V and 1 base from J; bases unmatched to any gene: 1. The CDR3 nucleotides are TGTGCCAGCAGCTGGACAGGGGAGAACACTGAAGCTTTCTTT. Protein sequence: CASSWTGENTEAFF.

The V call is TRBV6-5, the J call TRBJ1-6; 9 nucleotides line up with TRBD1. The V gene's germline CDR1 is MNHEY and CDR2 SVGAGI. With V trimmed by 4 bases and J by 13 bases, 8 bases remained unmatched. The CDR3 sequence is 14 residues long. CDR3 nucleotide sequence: TGTGCCAGCAGTTGGGACAGGGATCGGTCGCCCCTCCACTTT. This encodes CASSWDRDRSPLHF.

In DNA, the CDR3 is TGTGCCAGCAGCTTTTTCAGGCTCCCTTCCAGTAATGAAAAACTGTTTTTT. This translates into CASSFFRLPSSNEKLFF. The chain carries TRBV7-9 and TRBJ1-4; D unclear. The CDR3 is 17 amino acids. CDR1 is SEHNR and CDR2 is FQNEAQ in the germline V gene (reference sequence). V lost 3 bases and J lost 4, with 18 bases in between.

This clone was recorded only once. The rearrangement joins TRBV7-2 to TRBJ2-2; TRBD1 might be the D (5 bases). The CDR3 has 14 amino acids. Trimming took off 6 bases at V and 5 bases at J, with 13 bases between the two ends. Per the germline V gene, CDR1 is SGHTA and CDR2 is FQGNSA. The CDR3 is CASREQDGTGELFF. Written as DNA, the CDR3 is TGTGCCAGCAGGGAACAGGACGGAACCGGGGAGCTGTTTTTT.

The CDR3 region has the DNA TGTGCCAGCAGCCACGGGGTCAATCAGCCCCAGCATTTT. Its protein product is CASSHGVNQPQHF. The rearrangement uses TRBV5-6 and TRBJ1-5, with D uncertain. The V end lost 4 bases, the J end lost 3 bases, and 8 bases lay between the germline ends. Per germline, CDR1 SGHDT and CDR2 YYEEEE. The CDR3 spans 13 residues. Looking up the rest from reference TRBV5-6 and TRBJ1-5 gives the full variable domain: DAGVTQSPTHLIKTRGQQVTLRCSPKSGHDTVSWYQQALGQGPQFIFQYYEEEERQRGNFPDRFSGHQFPNYSSELNVNALLLGDSALYLCASSHGVNQPQHFGDGTRLSIL.

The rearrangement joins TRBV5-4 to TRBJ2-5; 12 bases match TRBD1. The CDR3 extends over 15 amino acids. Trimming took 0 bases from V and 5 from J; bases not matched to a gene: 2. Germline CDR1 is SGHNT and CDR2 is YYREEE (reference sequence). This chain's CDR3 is CASSLGDRGPETQYF. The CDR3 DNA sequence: TGTGCCAGCAGCTTGGGGGACAGGGGGCCCGAGACCCAGTACTTC.

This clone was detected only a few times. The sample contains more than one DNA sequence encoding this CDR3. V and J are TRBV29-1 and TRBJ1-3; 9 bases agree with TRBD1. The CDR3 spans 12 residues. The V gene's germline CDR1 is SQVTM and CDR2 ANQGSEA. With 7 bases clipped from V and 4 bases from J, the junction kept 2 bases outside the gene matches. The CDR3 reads CSAGQGGNTIYF. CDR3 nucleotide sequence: TGCAGCGCGGGACAGGGAGGAAACACCATATATTTT.

CDR3 DNA: TGCGCCAGCAGCCTCGGGACAGGGAGGGCGACAGATACGCAGTATTTT. Amino acids: CASSLGTGRATDTQYF. The rearrangement uses TRBV5-1 and TRBJ2-3, with 9 bases lining up with TRBD1. The germline CDR1 and CDR2 sequences are SGHRS and YFSETQ. The CDR3 length is 16 residues. The V gene end was trimmed by 4 bases and the J gene end by 3 bases; junction bases not matched to a gene: 9.

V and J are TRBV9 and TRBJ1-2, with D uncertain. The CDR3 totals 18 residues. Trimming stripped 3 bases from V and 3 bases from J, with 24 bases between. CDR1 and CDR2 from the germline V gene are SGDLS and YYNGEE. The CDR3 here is CASSERGRAGGSYYGYTF. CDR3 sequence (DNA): TGTGCCAGCAGCGAGAGAGGGAGGGCGGGAGGCTCCTACTATGGCTACACCTTC.

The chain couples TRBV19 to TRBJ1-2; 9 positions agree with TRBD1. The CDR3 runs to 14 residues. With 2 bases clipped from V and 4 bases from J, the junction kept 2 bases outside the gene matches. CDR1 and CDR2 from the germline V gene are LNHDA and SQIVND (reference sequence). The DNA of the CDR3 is TGTGCCAGTAGTATAAGACAGGGGGGCTATGGCTACACCTTC. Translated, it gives CASSIRQGGYGYTF.

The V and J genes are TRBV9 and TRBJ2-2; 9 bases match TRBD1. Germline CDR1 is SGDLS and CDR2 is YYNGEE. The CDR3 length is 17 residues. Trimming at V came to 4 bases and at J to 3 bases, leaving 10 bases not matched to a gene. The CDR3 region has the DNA TGTGCCAGCAGCCGGAAATACAGGGGGCGGGACACCGGGGAGCTGTTTTTT. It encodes CASSRKYRGRDTGELFF. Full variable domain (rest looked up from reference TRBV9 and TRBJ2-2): DSGVTQTPKHLITATGQRVTLRCSPRSGDLSVYWYQQSLDQGLQFLIQYYNGEERAKGNILERFSAQQFPDLHSELNLSSLELGDSALYFCASSRKYRGRDTGELFFGEGSRLTVL.

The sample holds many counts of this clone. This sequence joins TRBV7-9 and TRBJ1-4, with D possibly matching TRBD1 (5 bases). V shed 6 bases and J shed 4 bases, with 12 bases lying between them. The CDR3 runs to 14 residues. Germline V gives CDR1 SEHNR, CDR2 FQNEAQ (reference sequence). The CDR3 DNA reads TGTGCCAGCAGATCATCAGGGATTAATGAAAAACTGTTTTTT. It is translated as CASRSSGINEKLFF.

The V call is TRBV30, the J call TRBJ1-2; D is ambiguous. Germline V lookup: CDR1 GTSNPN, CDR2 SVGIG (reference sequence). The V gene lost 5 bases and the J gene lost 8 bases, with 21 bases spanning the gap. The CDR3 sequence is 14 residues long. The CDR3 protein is CAWLNERESGGYTF. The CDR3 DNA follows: TGTGCCTGGCTAAACGAGAGGGAATCTGGGGGCTACACCTTC. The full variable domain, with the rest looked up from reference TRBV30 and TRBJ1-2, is SQTIHQWPATLVQPVGSPLSLECTVEGTSNPNLYWYRQAAGRGLQLLFYSVGIGQISSEVPQNLSASRPQDRQFILSSKKLLLSDSGFYLCAWLNERESGGYTFGSGTRLTVV.

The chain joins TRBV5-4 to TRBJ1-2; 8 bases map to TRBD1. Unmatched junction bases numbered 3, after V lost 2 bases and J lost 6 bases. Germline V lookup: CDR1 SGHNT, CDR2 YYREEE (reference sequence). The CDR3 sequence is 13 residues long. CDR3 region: CASSFGQGNGYTF. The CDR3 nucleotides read TGTGCCAGCAGCTTTGGACAGGGCAATGGCTACACCTTC.

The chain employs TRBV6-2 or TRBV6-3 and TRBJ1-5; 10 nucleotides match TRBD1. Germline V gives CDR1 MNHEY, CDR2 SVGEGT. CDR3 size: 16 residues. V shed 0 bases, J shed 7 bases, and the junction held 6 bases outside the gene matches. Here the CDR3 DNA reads TGTGCCAGCAGTTACTCGGGACAGGGGCGCGGGCAGCCCCAGCATTTT. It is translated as CASSYSGQGRGQPQHF.

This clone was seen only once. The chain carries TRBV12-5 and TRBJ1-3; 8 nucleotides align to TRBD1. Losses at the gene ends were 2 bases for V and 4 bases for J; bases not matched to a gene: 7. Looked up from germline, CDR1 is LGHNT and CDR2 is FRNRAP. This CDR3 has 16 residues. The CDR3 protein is CASGLPQGARGNTIYF. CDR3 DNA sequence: TGTGCTAGTGGTTTGCCCCAGGGGGCCAGAGGAAACACCATATATTTT.

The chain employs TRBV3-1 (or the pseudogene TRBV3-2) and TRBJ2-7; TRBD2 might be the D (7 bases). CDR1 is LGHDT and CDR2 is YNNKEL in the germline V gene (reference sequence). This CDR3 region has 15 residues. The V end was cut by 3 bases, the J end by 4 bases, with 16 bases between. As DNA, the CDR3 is TGTGCCAGCAGCCACTCGCCCGGGGGGCTATACGAGCAGTACTTC. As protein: CASSHSPGGLYEQYF.

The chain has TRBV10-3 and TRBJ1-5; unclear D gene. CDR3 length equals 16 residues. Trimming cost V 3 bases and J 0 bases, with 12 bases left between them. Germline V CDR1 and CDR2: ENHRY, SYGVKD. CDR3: CAISELPPDSNQPQHF. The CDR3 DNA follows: TGTGCCATCAGTGAACTACCTCCAGATAGCAATCAGCCCCAGCATTTT.

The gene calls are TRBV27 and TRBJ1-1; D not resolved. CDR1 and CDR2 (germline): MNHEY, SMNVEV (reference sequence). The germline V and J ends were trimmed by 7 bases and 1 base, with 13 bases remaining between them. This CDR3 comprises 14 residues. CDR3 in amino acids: CASKRIGGNTEAFF. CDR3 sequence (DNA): TGTGCCAGCAAAAGGATCGGCGGGAACACTGAAGCTTTCTTT.

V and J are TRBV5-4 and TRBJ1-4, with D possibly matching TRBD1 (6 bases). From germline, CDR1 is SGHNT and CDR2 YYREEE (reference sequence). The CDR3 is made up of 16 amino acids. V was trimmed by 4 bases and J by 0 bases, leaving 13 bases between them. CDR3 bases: TGTGCCAGCAGCGCAGGGGTACGATCAACTAATGAAAAACTGTTTTTT. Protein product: CASSAGVRSTNEKLFF.